Following are 5 T cell receptor beta chains from one sample sequenced in a study of blood T cell repertoires in COVID-19. Repertoires were generated with immunoSEQ multiplex PCR, while TCRdb's copy carries only in-frame clones and drops some. The data hold around 130,000 clones, with under 90% observed a single time. Sequenced sample: peripheral blood. The receptors come from a woman aged 70 to 79 with acute or convalescent COVID-19.

The rearrangement links TRBV5-5 to TRBJ2-5, with 11 positions matching TRBD2. Trimming cost V 3 bases and J 4 bases; bases outside gene matches: 2. In germline, CDR1 is SGHKS, CDR2 YYEKEE (reference sequence). The CDR3 consists of 14 residues. The CDR3 nucleotides read TGTGCCAGCAGCTCCCTAGCGGGGGGAGAGACCCAGTACTTC. This sequence encodes CASSSLAGGETQYF.

The chain employs TRBV14 and TRBJ1-2; tentatively, D is TRBD1 (5 bases). There are 15 residues in the CDR3. V dropped 8 bases and J dropped 1 base, with 17 bases sitting between them. CDR1 and CDR2 from the germline V gene are SGHDN and FVKESK. The CDR3 nucleotides read TGTGCCAGCTCCCAAGGGGCCTTAGATAACTATGGCTACACCTTC. Its translation: CASSQGALDNYGYTF. Full variable domain (outside the CDR3, taken from reference TRBV14 and TRBJ1-2): EAGVTQFPSHSVIEKGQTVTLRCDPISGHDNLYWYRRVMGKEIKFLLHFVKESKQDESGMPNNRFLAERTGGTYSTLKVQPAELEDSGVYFCASSQGALDNYGYTFGSGTRLTVV.

The sample holds one count of this clone. The rearrangement joins TRBV3-1 (or the pseudogene TRBV3-2) to TRBJ2-7; D is perhaps TRBD1 (6 bases). Trimming shortened V by 8 bases and J by 0 bases, and 14 bases separated the two germline ends. The CDR3 is 14 residues long. Per the germline V gene, CDR1 is LGHDT and CDR2 is YNNKEL (reference sequence). The CDR3 bases are TGTGCCAGCCAACCACAGGGCCTCTCCTACGAGCAGTACTTC. Translated: CASQPQGLSYEQYF.

The V call is TRBV10-1, the J call TRBJ1-1; 8 bases fit TRBD1. CDR1 is WNHNN, CDR2 SYGVQD, per germline (reference sequence). The CDR3 contains 21 residues. V was pared by 0 bases and J by 0 bases, with 18 bases of the junction left unmatched. CDR3 bases: TGCGCCAGCAGTGAGTCGATTTCCCAAGGACAGGGAGTATCAATGAACACTGAAGCTTTCTTT. It is translated as CASSESISQGQGVSMNTEAFF.

The chain recombines TRBV29-1 with TRBJ2-4; 8 bases fit TRBD1. The CDR3 runs 12 residues. The germline V gene encodes CDR1 SQVTM and CDR2 ANQGSEA. The junction had 3 bases not matched to a gene; V was cut back by 6 bases and J by 5 bases. Written as DNA, the CDR3 is TGCAGCGTCGGACAGGGCCAAAACATTCAGTACTTC. Translating gives CSVGQGQNIQYF. The full variable domain, its missing parts supplied by reference TRBV29-1 and TRBJ2-4, is SAVISQKPSRDICQRGTSLTIQCQVDSQVTMMFWYRQQPGQSLTLIATANQGSEATYESGFVIDKFPISRPNLTFSTLTVSNMSPEDSSIYLCSVGQGQNIQYFGAGTRLSVL.